These 22 T cell receptor beta chains originate from one sample sequenced in a study of cytomegalovirus exposure and HLA in healthy donors. The primer mix had 60 Vbeta and 13 Jbeta primers. TCRdb's copy holds only in-frame clones and misses some; the assay was immunoSEQ multiplex PCR. The sample has about 98,000 clones; around 67% are singletons. The sequencing input was PBMCs. The receptors stem from a male donor in good health and CMV-seronegative.

The chain uses TRBV10-3 and TRBJ2-5; 7 positions agree with TRBD2. This CDR3 region has 11 residues. V dropped 6 bases and J dropped 5; count of bases not matched to a gene: 0. Germline V gene lookup returns CDR1 ENHRY and CDR2 SYGVKD. CDR3 bases: TGTGCCATCAGGGGGGGGGAGACCCAGTACTTC. Translation gives CAIRGGETQYF.

For the CDR3, the DNA is TGTGCCAGCACCGTCACAGGGGGCGAGCAGTACTTC. Translated: CASTVTGGEQYF. J is TRBJ2-7 and V is TRBV28; TRBD1 matches 8 bases. The germline gives CDR1 MDHEN, CDR2 SYDVKM. The V segment lost 7 bases and the J segment 6 bases; nucleotides outside the gene matches: 5. The CDR3 contains 12 residues.

V usage is TRBV6-5 and J usage is TRBJ1-5; TRBD1 might be the D (5 bases). CDR1 is MNHEY and CDR2 is SVGAGI in the germline V gene. CDR3 length: 14 amino acids. The V end was cut by 2 bases, the J end by 5 bases, with 10 bases between. CDR3 in amino acids: CASSYGGLDQPQHF. The CDR3, as DNA: TGTGCCAGCAGTTACGGGGGACTGGATCAGCCCCAGCATTTT.

V gene TRBV28 combines with J gene TRBJ2-3, with a possible D match to TRBD1 (6 bases). The CDR3 contains 15 residues. Germline CDR1 MDHEN, CDR2 SYDVKM. The V end was cut by 6 bases, the J end by 2 bases, with 15 bases between. For the CDR3, the DNA is TGTGCCAGCAGCTATACCACAGGGTACACAGATACGCAGTATTTT. Residues: CASSYTTGYTDTQYF.

This rearrangement joins TRBV7-8 to TRBJ2-7, with 7 positions matching TRBD2. The CDR3 loop spans 15 amino acids. Germline V gene data show CDR1 as SGHVS and CDR2 as FQNEAQ. J lost 3 bases, V lost 2 bases, and 7 bases had no gene match. The CDR3 spells CASSLMGGGIYEQYF. The DNA for the CDR3 is TGTGCCAGCAGCTTAATGGGCGGGGGTATCTACGAGCAGTACTTC.

The V gene is TRBV6-1, the J gene TRBJ2-2; 9 bases are shared with TRBD1. The CDR3 has 15 amino acids. Per germline, CDR1 MNHNS and CDR2 SASEGT. The V segment lost 10 bases and the J segment 3 bases; nucleotides outside the gene matches: 9. This chain's CDR3 is CATSGTGSYTGELFF. The CDR3 nucleotides are TGTGCCACCTCCGGGACAGGGAGTTACACCGGGGAGCTGTTTTTT.

J is TRBJ1-1 and V is TRBV2; 9 bases fit TRBD1. The length of the CDR3 is 15 residues. CDR1 SNHLY and CDR2 FYNNEI come from the germline V gene. V trimming: 5 bases; J trimming: 2 bases; junction bases outside the gene matches: 6. CDR3 nucleotide sequence: TGTGCCAGCAGTACCCGGGACAGGGTCAACACTGAAGCTTTCTTT. The encoded protein is CASSTRDRVNTEAFF.

The CDR3 DNA is TGTGCCACTAAGACAGGGGGCTACGAGCAGTACTTC. Protein: CATKTGGYEQYF. V and J are TRBV2 and TRBJ2-7; 9 nucleotides line up with TRBD1. V lost 10 bases to trimming and J lost 3 bases; unmatched junction nucleotides: 4. CDR1 and CDR2 (germline): SNHLY, FYNNEI. There are 12 residues in the CDR3.

This clone was detected a few times. The rearrangement links TRBV5-1 to TRBJ2-3; maybe TRBD2 (7 bases). V dropped 3 bases and J dropped 2 bases, with 16 bases sitting between them. The germline V gene encodes CDR1 SGHRS and CDR2 YFSETQ. This CDR3 region has 16 residues. CDR3 loop: CASSSEGGASTDTQYF. The CDR3 DNA is TGCGCCAGCAGCTCCGAGGGGGGGGCCTCCACAGATACGCAGTATTTT.

The chain has TRBV4-1 and TRBJ2-1, with 12 bases identical to TRBD2. This CDR3 has 19 amino acids. V shed 1 base, J shed 1 base, and the junction held 8 bases outside the gene matches. CDR1 is MGHRA and CDR2 is YSYEKL in the germline V gene. CDR3 sequence (DNA): TGCGCCAGCAGCCAAGGAAGAGCTAGCGGGAGGGGTTCCTACAATGAGCAGTTCTTC. As protein: CASSQGRASGRGSYNEQFF.

The chain recombines TRBV14 with TRBJ2-7; maybe TRBD1 (6 bases). V gave up 6 bases and J gave up 6 bases, with 18 bases separating them. The CDR3 sequence is 14 residues long. The V gene's germline CDR1 is SGHDN and CDR2 FVKESK. The chain's CDR3 is CASSLTGTPAEQYF. The DNA of the CDR3 is TGTGCCAGCAGTCTAACAGGGACGCCAGCCGAGCAGTACTTC.

The chain couples TRBV12-5 to TRBJ1-1; D uncertain. There are 18 residues in the CDR3. Trimming cost V 3 bases and J 0 bases, with 20 bases left between them. Germline lookup yields CDR1 LGHNT and CDR2 FRNRAP. The CDR3 nucleotides read TGTGCTAGTGGTTTTACGTGGCAGGCCGATTCCATGAACACTGAAGCTTTCTTT. Translated: CASGFTWQADSMNTEAFF.

The chain carries TRBV28 and TRBJ2-1; D is unresolved. The CDR3 loop spans 14 amino acids. CDR1 is MDHEN, CDR2 SYDVKM, per germline. V lost 2 bases, J lost 0 bases, and 5 bases lay in between. The CDR3 DNA reads as TGTGCCAGCAGTTTAACGAGCTCCTACAATGAGCAGTTCTTC. Translation gives CASSLTSSYNEQFF.

V and J are TRBV28 and TRBJ1-2, with no clear D. Trimming pared 3 bases from V and 0 bases from J, leaving 17 bases between. CDR1 and CDR2 from the germline V gene are MDHEN and SYDVKM. The CDR3 totals 17 residues. CDR3 sequence (DNA): TGTGCCAGCAGTTTGTGGTTCACAGAATATTCTAACTATGGCTACACCTTC. Amino acid sequence: CASSLWFTEYSNYGYTF.

The chain's CDR3 is CASSPKAGVAYNEQFF. The DNA for the CDR3 is TGTGCCAGCAGCCCAAAAGCGGGAGTGGCCTACAATGAGCAGTTCTTC. V usage is TRBV11-3 and J usage is TRBJ2-1; TRBD2 matches 8 bases. The CDR3 extends over 16 amino acids. Germline CDR1 reads SGHNT; CDR2 reads YENEEA. V dropped 5 bases and J dropped 2; count of bases not matched to a gene: 8.

This chain links TRBV19 with TRBJ2-1; TRBD2 agrees at 11 bases. CDR3 size: 20 residues. The germline gives CDR1 LNHDA, CDR2 SQIVND (reference sequence). V was pared by 3 bases and J by 0 bases, with 13 bases of the junction left unmatched. This chain's CDR3 is CASSMRSTSGTIISYNEQFF. CDR3 bases: TGTGCCAGTAGTATGCGGTCGACTAGCGGGACTATAATCTCCTACAATGAGCAGTTCTTC. The full variable domain, with the rest looked up from reference TRBV19 and TRBJ2-1, is DGGITQSPKYLFRKEGQNVTLSCEQNLNHDAMYWYRQDPGQGLRLIYYSQIVNDFQKGDIAEGYSVSREKKESFPLTVTSAQKNPTAFYLCASSMRSTSGTIISYNEQFFGPGTRLTVL.

This clone was seen a few times. The rearrangement links TRBV18 to TRBJ2-1; 16 nucleotides line up with TRBD2. This CDR3 is 19 amino acids long. Germline trimming cut 2 bases from V and 6 bases from J; bases unmatched to any gene: 10. Germline CDR1 is KGHSH and CDR2 is LQKENI. The CDR3 DNA is TGTGCCAGCTCACCAATAGGGACTAGCGGGAGGGCGTCATTCAATGAGCAGTTCTTC. It translates to CASSPIGTSGRASFNEQFF.

The chain recombines TRBV28 with TRBJ2-3; possibly TRBD1 for D (5 bases). Germline CDR1 and CDR2: MDHEN and SYDVKM. V lost 6 bases, J lost 0 bases, and 10 bases lay in between. The CDR3 contains 14 residues. CDR3 region: CASRGVSSTDTQYF. In DNA, the CDR3 is TGTGCCAGCAGAGGGGTTAGTAGCACAGATACGCAGTATTTT.

In its sample, this clone was seen a few times. The DNA of the CDR3 is TGCAGCGTTGAAGTAGCGGGAGGGCTGGAGACCCAGTACTTC. It translates to CSVEVAGGLETQYF. The chain recombines TRBV29-1 with TRBJ2-5; 11 bases are a match to TRBD2. The trim removed 1 base at V and 5 bases at J, leaving 3 bases unmatched. Germline V gene data show CDR1 as SQVTM and CDR2 as ANQGSEA. CDR3 size: 14 residues.

The CDR3 DNA is TGCGCCAGCAGCACCGCCGGGACTGGAAGCTACGAGCAGTACTTC. This encodes CASSTAGTGSYEQYF. The chain carries TRBV5-1 and TRBJ2-7, with TRBD2 as a possible D gene (6 bases). V lost 4 bases, J lost 3 bases, and 17 bases lay in between. Germline values: CDR1 SGHRS, CDR2 YFSETQ. The CDR3 totals 15 residues.

The chain carries TRBV15 and TRBJ1-1, with 8 bases aligning to TRBD1. The J segment lost 1 base and the V segment lost 4 bases, leaving 8 bases of the junction unmatched. Looked up from germline, CDR1 is LNHNV and CDR2 is YYDKDF (reference sequence). There are 16 residues in the CDR3. The CDR3 DNA follows: TGTGCCACCAGCAAATACCGGACAGGGACGAACACTGAAGCTTTCTTT. Encoded protein: CATSKYRTGTNTEAFF.

The rearrangement links TRBV9 to TRBJ2-1, with TRBD2 matching 9 bases. Germline V gene sequence: CDR1 SGDLS, CDR2 YYNGEE. V was pared by 4 bases and J by 0 bases, with 5 bases of the junction left unmatched. The CDR3 is 16 amino acids. The CDR3 DNA sequence: TGTGCCAGCAGCTCGCTAGCGGGGCTCTCCTACAATGAGCAGTTCTTC. It encodes CASSSLAGLSYNEQFF.